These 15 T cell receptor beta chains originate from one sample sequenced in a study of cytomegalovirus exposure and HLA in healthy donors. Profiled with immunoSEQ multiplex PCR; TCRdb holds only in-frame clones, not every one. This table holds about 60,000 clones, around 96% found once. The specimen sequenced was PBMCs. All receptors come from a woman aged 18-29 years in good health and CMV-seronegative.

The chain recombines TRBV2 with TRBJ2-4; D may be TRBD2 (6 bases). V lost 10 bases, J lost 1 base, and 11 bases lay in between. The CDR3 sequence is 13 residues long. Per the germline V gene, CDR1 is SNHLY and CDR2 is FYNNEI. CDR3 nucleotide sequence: TGTGCCACCCGGGCGGGGGCCAAAAACATTCAGTACTTC. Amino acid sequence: CATRAGAKNIQYF.

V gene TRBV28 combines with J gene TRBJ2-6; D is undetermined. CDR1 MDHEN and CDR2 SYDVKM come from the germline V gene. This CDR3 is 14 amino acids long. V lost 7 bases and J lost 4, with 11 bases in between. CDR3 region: CASTPVSGANVLTF. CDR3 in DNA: TGTGCCAGCACCCCGGTGTCGGGGGCCAACGTCCTGACTTTC.

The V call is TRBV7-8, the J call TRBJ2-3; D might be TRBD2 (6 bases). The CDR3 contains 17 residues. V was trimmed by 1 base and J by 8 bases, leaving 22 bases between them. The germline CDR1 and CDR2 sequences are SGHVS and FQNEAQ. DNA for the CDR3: TGTGCCAGCAGCTTAGGAGGTCGGGCTAGCGTTGGGGTTACGCAGTATTTT. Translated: CASSLGGRASVGVTQYF.

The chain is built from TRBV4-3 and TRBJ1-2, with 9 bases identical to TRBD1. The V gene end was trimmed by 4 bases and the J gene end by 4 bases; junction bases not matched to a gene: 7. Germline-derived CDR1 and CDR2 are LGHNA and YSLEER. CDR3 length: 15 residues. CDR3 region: CASSRKQGAGYGYTF. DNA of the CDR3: TGCGCCAGCAGCCGCAAACAGGGGGCTGGCTATGGCTACACCTTC.

The CDR3 loop is CASSRLCQYF. The CDR3, as DNA: TGTGCCAGCAGCCGGTTATGTCAGTACTTC. This chain connects TRBV7-2 to TRBJ2-4, with D uncertain. V shed 5 bases and J shed 12 bases, with 8 bases lying between them. The CDR3 covers 10 residues. The germline V gene has CDR1 SGHTA and CDR2 FQGNSA.

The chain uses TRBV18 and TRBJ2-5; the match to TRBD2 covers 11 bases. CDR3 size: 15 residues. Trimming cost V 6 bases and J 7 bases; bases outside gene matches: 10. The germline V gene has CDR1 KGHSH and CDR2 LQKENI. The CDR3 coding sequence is TGTGCCAGCTCCTCCGGGACTAGCGGCTCTGGGACCCAGTACTTC. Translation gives CASSSGTSGSGTQYF.

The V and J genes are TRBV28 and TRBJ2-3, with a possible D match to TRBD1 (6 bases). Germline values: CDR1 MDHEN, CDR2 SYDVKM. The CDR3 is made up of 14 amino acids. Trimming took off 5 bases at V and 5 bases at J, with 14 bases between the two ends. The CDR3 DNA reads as TGTGCCAGCAGTGGGCAGGGGTGGAGAGATACGCAGTATTTT. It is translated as CASSGQGWRDTQYF. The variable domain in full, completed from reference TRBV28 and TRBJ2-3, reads DVKVTQSSRYLVKRTGEKVFLECVQDMDHENMFWYRQDPGLGLRLIYFSYDVKMKEKGDIPEGYSVSREKKERFSLILESASTNQTSMYLCASSGQGWRDTQYFGPGTRLTVL.

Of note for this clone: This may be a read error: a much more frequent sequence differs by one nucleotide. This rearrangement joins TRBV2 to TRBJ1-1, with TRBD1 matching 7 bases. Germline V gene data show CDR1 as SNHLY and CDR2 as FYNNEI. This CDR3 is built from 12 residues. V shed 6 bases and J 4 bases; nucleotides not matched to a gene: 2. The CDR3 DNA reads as TGTGCCAGCAGGACAGGGAGCACTGAAGCTTTCTTT. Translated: CASRTGSTEAFF.

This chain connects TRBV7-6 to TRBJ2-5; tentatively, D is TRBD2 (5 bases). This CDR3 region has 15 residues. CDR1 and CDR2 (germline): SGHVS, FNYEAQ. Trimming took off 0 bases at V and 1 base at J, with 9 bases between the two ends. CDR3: CASSLAGRVQETQYF. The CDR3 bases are TGTGCCAGCAGCTTAGCTGGGCGGGTCCAAGAGACCCAGTACTTC. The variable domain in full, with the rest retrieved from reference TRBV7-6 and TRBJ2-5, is GAGVSQSPRYKVTKRGQDVALRCDPISGHVSLYWYRQALGQGPEFLTYFNYEAQQDKSGLPNDRFSAERPEGSISTLTIQRTEQRDSAMYRCASSLAGRVQETQYFGPGTRLLVL.

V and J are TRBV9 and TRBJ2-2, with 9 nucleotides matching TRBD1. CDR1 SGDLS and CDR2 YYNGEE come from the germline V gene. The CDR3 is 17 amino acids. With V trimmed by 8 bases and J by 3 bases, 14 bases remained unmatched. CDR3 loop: CASRGRGDRADTGELFF. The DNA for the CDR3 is TGTGCCAGTCGGGGGCGTGGGGACAGGGCAGACACCGGGGAGCTGTTTTTT.

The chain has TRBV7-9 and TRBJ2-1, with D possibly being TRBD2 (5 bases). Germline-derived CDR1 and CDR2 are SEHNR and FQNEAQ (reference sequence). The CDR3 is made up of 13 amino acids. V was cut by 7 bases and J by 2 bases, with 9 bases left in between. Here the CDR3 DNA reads TGTGCCAGCAACCGGGGAACCTACAATGAGCAGTTCTTC. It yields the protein CASNRGTYNEQFF. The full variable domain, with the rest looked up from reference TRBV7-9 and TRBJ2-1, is DTGVSQNPRHKITKRGQNVTFRCDPISEHNRLYWYRQTLGQGPEFLTYFQNEAQLEKSRLLSDRFSAERPKGSFSTLEIQRTEQGDSAMYLCASNRGTYNEQFFGPGTRLTVL.

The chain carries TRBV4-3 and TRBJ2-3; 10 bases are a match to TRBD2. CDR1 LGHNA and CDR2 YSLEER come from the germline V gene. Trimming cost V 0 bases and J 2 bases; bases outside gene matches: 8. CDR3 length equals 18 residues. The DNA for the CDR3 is TGCGCCAGCAGCCAAGACCTAGCGGGAGCATCCCTCACAGATACGCAGTATTTT. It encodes CASSQDLAGASLTDTQYF.

CDR3 in DNA: TGTGCCAGCAGTTCCCAGGGGGGCTCCTACGAGCAGTACTTC. This gives the protein CASSSQGGSYEQYF. The chain joins TRBV28 to TRBJ2-7; tentative D call: TRBD1 (7 bases). Germline CDR1 is MDHEN and CDR2 is SYDVKM. Trimming pared 4 bases from V and 0 bases from J, leaving 10 bases between. The CDR3 has 14 amino acids. The variable domain in full, completed from reference TRBV28 and TRBJ2-7, reads DVKVTQSSRYLVKRTGEKVFLECVQDMDHENMFWYRQDPGLGLRLIYFSYDVKMKEKGDIPEGYSVSREKKERFSLILESASTNQTSMYLCASSSQGGSYEQYFGPGTRLTVT.

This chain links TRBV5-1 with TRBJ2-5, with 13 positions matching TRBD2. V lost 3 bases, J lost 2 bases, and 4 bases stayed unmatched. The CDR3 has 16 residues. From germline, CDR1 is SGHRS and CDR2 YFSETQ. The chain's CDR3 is CASSWGTSGTQETQYF. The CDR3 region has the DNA TGCGCCAGCAGCTGGGGGACTAGCGGGACGCAAGAGACCCAGTACTTC. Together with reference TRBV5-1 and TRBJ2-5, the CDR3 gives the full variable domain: KAGVTQTPRYLIKTRGQQVTLSCSPISGHRSVSWYQQTPGQGLQFLFEYFSETQRNKGNFPGRFSGRQFSNSRSEMNVSTLELGDSALYLCASSWGTSGTQETQYFGPGTRLLVL.

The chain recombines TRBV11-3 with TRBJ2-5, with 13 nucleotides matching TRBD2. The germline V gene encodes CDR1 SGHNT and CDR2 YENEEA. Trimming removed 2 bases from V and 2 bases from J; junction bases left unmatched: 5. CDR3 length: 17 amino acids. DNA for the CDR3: TGTGCCAGCAGCTTACGACTAGCGGGGGGACCACAAGAGACCCAGTACTTC. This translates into CASSLRLAGGPQETQYF.